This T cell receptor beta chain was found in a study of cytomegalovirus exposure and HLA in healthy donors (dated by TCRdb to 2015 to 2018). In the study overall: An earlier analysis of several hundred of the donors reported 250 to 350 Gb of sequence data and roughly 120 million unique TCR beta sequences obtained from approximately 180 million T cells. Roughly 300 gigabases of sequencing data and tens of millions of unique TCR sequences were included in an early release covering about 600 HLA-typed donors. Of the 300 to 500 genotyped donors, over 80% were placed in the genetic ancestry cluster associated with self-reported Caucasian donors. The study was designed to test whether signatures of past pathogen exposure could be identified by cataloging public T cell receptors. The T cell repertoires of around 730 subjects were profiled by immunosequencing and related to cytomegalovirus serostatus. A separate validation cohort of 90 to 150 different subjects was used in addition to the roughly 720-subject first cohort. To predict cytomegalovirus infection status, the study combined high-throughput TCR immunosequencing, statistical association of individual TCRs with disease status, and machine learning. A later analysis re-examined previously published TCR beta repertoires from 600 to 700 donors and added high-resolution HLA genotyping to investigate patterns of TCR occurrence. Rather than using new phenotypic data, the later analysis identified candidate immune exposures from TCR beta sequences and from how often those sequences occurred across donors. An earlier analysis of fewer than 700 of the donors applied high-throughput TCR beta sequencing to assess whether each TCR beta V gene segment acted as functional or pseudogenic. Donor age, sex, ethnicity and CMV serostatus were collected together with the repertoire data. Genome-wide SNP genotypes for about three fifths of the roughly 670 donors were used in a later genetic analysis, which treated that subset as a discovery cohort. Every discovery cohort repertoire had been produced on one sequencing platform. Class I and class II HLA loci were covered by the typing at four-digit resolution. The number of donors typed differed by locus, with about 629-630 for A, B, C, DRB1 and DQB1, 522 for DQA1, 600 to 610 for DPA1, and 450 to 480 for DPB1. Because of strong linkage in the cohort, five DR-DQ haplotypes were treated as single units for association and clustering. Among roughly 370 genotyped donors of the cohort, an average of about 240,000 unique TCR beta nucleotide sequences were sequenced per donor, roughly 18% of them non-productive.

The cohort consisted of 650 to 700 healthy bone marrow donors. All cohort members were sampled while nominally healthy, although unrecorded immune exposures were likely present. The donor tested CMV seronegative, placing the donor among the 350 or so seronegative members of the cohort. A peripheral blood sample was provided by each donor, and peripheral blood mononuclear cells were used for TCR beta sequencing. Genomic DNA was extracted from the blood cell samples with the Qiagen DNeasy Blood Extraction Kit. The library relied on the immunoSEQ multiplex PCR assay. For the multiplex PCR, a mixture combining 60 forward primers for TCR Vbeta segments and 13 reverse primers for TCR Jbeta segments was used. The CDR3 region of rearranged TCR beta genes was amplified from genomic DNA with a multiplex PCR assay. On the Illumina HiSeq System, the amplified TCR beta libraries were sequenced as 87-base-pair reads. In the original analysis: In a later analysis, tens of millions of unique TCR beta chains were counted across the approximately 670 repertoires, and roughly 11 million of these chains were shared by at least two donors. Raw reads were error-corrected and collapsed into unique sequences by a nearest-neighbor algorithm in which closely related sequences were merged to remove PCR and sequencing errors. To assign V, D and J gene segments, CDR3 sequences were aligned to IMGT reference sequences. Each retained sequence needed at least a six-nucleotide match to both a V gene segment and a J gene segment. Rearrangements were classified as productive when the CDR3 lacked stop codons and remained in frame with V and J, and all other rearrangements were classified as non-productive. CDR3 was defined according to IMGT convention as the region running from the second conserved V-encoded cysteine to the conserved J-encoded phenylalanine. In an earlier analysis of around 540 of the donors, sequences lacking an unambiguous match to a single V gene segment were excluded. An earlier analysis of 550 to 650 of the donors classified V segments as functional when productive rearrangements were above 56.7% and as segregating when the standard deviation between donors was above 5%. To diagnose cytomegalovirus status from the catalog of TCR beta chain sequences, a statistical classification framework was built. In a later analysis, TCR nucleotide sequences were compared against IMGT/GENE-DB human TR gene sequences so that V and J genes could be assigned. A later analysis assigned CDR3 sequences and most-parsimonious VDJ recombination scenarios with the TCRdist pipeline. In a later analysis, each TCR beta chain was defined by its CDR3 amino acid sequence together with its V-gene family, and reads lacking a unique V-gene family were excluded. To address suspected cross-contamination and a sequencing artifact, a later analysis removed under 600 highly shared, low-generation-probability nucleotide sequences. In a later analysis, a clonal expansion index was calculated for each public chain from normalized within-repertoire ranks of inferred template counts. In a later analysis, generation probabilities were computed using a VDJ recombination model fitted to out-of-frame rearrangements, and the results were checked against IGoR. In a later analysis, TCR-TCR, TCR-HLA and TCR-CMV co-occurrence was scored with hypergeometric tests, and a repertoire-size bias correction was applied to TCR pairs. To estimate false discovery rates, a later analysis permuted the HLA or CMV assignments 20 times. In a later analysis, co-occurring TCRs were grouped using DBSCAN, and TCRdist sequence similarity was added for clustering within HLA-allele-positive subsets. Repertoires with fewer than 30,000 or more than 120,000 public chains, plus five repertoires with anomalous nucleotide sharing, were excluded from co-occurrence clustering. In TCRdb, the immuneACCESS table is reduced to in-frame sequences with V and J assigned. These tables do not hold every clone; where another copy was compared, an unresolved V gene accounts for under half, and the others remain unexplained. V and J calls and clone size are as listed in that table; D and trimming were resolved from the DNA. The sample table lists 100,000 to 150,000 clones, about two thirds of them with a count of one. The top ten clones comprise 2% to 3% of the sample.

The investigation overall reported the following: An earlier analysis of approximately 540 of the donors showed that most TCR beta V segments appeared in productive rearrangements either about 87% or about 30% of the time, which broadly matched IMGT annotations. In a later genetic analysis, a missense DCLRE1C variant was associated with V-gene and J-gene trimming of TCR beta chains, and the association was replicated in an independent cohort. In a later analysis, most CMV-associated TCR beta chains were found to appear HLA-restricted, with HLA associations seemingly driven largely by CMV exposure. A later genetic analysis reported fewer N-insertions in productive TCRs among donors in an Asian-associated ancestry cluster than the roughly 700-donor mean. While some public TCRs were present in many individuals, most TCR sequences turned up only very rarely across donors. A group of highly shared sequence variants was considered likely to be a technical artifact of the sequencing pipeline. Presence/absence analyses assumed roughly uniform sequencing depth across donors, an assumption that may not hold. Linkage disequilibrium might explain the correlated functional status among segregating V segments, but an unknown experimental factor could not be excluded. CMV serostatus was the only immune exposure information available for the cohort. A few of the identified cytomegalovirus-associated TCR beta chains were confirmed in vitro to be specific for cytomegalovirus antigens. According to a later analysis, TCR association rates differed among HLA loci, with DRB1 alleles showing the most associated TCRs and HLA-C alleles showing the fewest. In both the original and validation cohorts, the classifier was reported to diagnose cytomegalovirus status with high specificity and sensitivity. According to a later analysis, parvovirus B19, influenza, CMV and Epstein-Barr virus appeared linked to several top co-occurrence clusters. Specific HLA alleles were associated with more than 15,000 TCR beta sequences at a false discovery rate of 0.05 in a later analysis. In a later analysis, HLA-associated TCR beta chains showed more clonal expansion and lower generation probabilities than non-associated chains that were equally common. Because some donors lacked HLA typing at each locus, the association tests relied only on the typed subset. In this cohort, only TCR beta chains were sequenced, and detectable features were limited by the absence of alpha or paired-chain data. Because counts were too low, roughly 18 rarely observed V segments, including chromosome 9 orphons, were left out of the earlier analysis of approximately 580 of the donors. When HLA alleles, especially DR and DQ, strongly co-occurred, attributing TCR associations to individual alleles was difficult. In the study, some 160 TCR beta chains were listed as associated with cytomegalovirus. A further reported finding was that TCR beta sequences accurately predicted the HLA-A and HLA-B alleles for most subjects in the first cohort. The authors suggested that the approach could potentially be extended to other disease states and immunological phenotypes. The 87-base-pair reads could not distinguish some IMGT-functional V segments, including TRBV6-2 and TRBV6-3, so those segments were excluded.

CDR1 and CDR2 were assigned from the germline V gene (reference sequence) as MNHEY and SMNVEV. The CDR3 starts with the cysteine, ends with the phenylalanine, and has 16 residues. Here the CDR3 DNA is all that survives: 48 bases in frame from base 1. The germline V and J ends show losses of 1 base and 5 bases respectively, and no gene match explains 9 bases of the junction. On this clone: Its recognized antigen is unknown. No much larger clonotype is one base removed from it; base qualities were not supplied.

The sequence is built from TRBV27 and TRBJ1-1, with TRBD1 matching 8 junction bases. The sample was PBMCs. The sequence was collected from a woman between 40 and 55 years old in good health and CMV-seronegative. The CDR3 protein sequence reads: CASSLWQGARETEAFF. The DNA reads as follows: TGTGCCAGCAGTTTATGGCAGGGGGCAAGAGAGACTGAAGCTTTCTTT.